A selection of T cell receptor beta chains follows, all from one sample in a study of tumor-infiltrating lymphocytes in primary liver carcinoma. TCRdb called the multiplex PCR reads again in MiXCR, with one record for every CDR3 protein. The repertoire holds roughly 120,000 distinct CDR3 sequences, with 50% to 70% as singletons. The specimen was liver tumor tissue from sampling region 1. The receptors were sampled from a woman aged 60-75 years with primary liver carcinoma and hepatitis B virus infection. CDR3s include the opening cysteine and the closing phenylalanine or tryptophan. A D gene is named only where the DNA matches it firmly. Not every row has a clone size; where given, it reads once, few, many or a size class.

len: 17
j_gene: TRBJ1-2
d_gene: TRBD1
abundance: NA
v_gene: TRBV7-9
CDR3nt: TGTGCCAGCAGTTCCGGGACAGGGGGTTCATTTAACTATGGCTACACCTTC
CDR3aa: CASSSGTGGSFNYGYTF

len: 15
j_gene: TRBJ2-5
d_gene: NA
abundance: few
v_gene: TRBV5-1
CDR3nt: TGCGCCAGCAGCTTGGACCAGGGGGGCGTAGAGACCCAGTACTTC
CDR3aa: CASSLDQGGVETQYF

len: 15
j_gene: TRBJ1-1
d_gene: TRBD1
abundance: once
v_gene: TRBV11-1
CDR3nt: TGTGCCAGCAGCCTCTCTGACAGGGGGATCGCTAAAGCTTTCTTT
CDR3aa: CASSLSDRGIAKAFF

len: 16
j_gene: TRBJ2-7
d_gene: NA
abundance: NA
v_gene: TRBV11-2
CDR3nt: TGTGCCGGCAGCTACGGTGGTAGGACCTCGGGAAGCGAGCAGTACTTC
CDR3aa: CAGSYGGRTSGSEQYF

len: 15
j_gene: TRBJ2-1
d_gene: TRBD2
abundance: NA
v_gene: TRBV30
CDR3nt: TGTGCCTGGAGTGTAACAGCGGGAGGGCAGGGTGAGCAGTTCTTC
CDR3aa: CAWSVTAGGQGEQFF

len: 17
j_gene: TRBJ2-1
d_gene: TRBD2
abundance: NA
v_gene: TRBV5-8
CDR3nt: TGTACCAGCAGCAGAGAGACTAGCGGGAGGGCCATAAATGAGCAGTTCTTC
CDR3aa: CTSSRETSGRAINEQFF

len: 14
j_gene: TRBJ1-1
d_gene: NA
abundance: NA
v_gene: TRBV11-3
CDR3nt: TGTGCTATCAGCCAGGACGGCTTGAACACTGAAGGTTTCTTT
CDR3aa: CAISQDGLNTEGFF

len: 19
j_gene: TRBJ2-7
d_gene: TRBD2
abundance: NA
v_gene: TRBV28
CDR3nt: TGTGCCAGCAGTTTTTCTGGCAGGATCGGACTAGCGGGAGCCTACGAGCAGTACTTC
CDR3aa: CASSFSGRIGLAGAYEQYF

len: 16
j_gene: TRBJ2-1
d_gene: TRBD2
abundance: NA
v_gene: TRBV11-2
CDR3nt: TGTGCCAACAGCTTAGAGCGGGCGGGAGGGAGCAGTGAGCAGTTCTTC
CDR3aa: CANSLERAGGSSEQFF

len: 16
j_gene: TRBJ2-1
d_gene: TRBD2
abundance: NA
v_gene: TRBV12-3/TRBV12-4
CDR3nt: TGTGCCGGCAGTTTTTTGGCTAGCGGGAGGGACAATGGGCAGTTCTTC
CDR3aa: CAGSFLASGRDNGQFF

len: 17
j_gene: TRBJ1-1
d_gene: NA
abundance: NA
v_gene: TRBV11-2
CDR3nt: TGTGCCAGCAGTTACCGGGACGGGGGGTACATGAACACTGAAGCTTTTTTT
CDR3aa: CASSYRDGGYMNTEAFF

len: 16
j_gene: TRBJ1-4
d_gene: TRBD1
abundance: many
v_gene: TRBV12-3/TRBV12-4
CDR3nt: TGTGCCAGCAGTTTGACTACAGGGGGCACTAATGAAAAACTGTTTTTT
CDR3aa: CASSLTTGGTNEKLFF

len: 12
j_gene: TRBJ1-1
d_gene: NA
abundance: once
v_gene: TRBV10-3
CDR3nt: TGTACCATGATGGGGTTCGGCACTGAAGCTTTCTTT
CDR3aa: CTMMGFGTEAFF

len: 17
j_gene: TRBJ2-5
d_gene: TRBD2
abundance: many
v_gene: TRBV12-3/TRBV12-4
CDR3nt: TGTGCCAGCAGCCCGGGACTAGCGGGAGGAGTGGGAGAGACCCAGTACTTC
CDR3aa: CASSPGLAGGVGETQYF

len: 15
j_gene: TRBJ2-7
d_gene: NA
abundance: NA
v_gene: TRBV6-2/TRBV6-3
CDR3nt: TGTGCCAGCAGTACTGGACAGCTCAGCCCCTACGAGCAGTACTTC
CDR3aa: CASSTGQLSPYEQYF

len: 13
j_gene: TRBJ2-1
d_gene: NA
abundance: many
v_gene: TRBV6-1
CDR3nt: TGTGCCAGCGGGTCTGAAGGCTACAATGAGCAGTTCTTC
CDR3aa: CASGSEGYNEQFF

len: 14
j_gene: TRBJ2-5
d_gene: TRBD1
abundance: NA
v_gene: TRBV6-5
CDR3nt: TGTGCCAGCACCCGGACAGGGGGCCGGGAGACCCAGTACTTC
CDR3aa: CASTRTGGRETQYF

len: 16
j_gene: TRBJ2-3
d_gene: TRBD2
abundance: NA
v_gene: TRBV10-3
CDR3nt: TGTGCCACCACCTCTCGGGTAGCGGGAGAGGGAGATACGCAGTATTTT
CDR3aa: CATTSRVAGEGDTQYF

len: 15
j_gene: TRBJ2-1
d_gene: TRBD2
abundance: NA
v_gene: TRBV7-9
CDR3nt: TGTGCCAGCAGCTTAGCGGCGGGAGGGCCAAATGAGCAGTTCTTC
CDR3aa: CASSLAAGGPNEQFF

len: 15
j_gene: TRBJ2-7
d_gene: TRBD1
abundance: once
v_gene: TRBV4-2
CDR3nt: TGTGCCAGCAGCCAGGGTGGACAGGGGGCGAACGAGCAGTACTTC
CDR3aa: CASSQGGQGANEQYF

len: 14
j_gene: TRBJ2-2
d_gene: NA
abundance: NA
v_gene: TRBV14
CDR3nt: TGTGCCAACAGCCTGATAGGGAACACCGGGGAGCTGTTTTTT
CDR3aa: CANSLIGNTGELFF

len: 13
j_gene: TRBJ1-5
d_gene: NA
abundance: many
v_gene: TRBV5-4
CDR3nt: TGTGCCAGCAGCGCTAACAGGGATCAGCCCCAGCATTTT
CDR3aa: CASSANRDQPQHF

len: 15
j_gene: TRBJ2-1
d_gene: TRBD1
abundance: many
v_gene: TRBV6-5
CDR3nt: TGTGCCAGCAGTGTGACAGGGGCCTCCTACAATGAGCAGTTCTTC
CDR3aa: CASSVTGASYNEQFF

len: 14
j_gene: TRBJ2-2
d_gene: NA
abundance: NA
v_gene: TRBV11-2
CDR3nt: TGTACCAGCAGCCCTTATAGACTGGTCGGGGAGCTGTTTTTT
CDR3aa: CTSSPYRLVGELFF

len: 14
j_gene: TRBJ2-5
d_gene: TRBD1
abundance: few
v_gene: TRBV5-1
CDR3nt: TGCGCCAGCAGCCGACAGGGAAAAAGAGAGACCCAGTACTTC
CDR3aa: CASSRQGKRETQYF

len: 15
j_gene: TRBJ2-7
d_gene: NA
abundance: NA
v_gene: TRBV6-5
CDR3nt: TGTGCCAGCAGTTACTCAGACGAGGGGAGCTGCGAGCAGTACTTC
CDR3aa: CASSYSDEGSCEQYF

len: 14
j_gene: TRBJ2-7
d_gene: TRBD1
abundance: many
v_gene: TRBV12-5
CDR3nt: TGTGCTAGTGGTTTGGACAGGGGATCCTACGAGCAGTACTTC
CDR3aa: CASGLDRGSYEQYF

len: 15
j_gene: TRBJ2-2
d_gene: TRBD1
abundance: many
v_gene: TRBV29-1
CDR3nt: TGCAGCGTTGAAGATGACAGGGGACGCACCGGGGAGCTGTTTTTT
CDR3aa: CSVEDDRGRTGELFF

len: 14
j_gene: TRBJ2-1
d_gene: TRBD1
abundance: many
v_gene: TRBV7-8
CDR3nt: TGTGCCAGTCTAAGACAGGGTAGGCACAATGAGCAGTTCTTC
CDR3aa: CASLRQGRHNEQFF

len: 16
j_gene: TRBJ2-1
d_gene: NA
abundance: NA
v_gene: TRBV5-6
CDR3nt: TGTGCCAGCAGCTTGGTAACAGGCGGAAACCGCAATGAGCAGTTCTTC
CDR3aa: CASSLVTGGNRNEQFF

len: 12
j_gene: TRBJ2-7
d_gene: NA
abundance: NA
v_gene: TRBV28
CDR3nt: TGTGACAGCAGCTCGGTCTCCTACGAGCAGTACTTC
CDR3aa: CDSSSVSYEQYF

len: 13
j_gene: TRBJ1-2
d_gene: NA
abundance: once
v_gene: TRBV11-3
CDR3nt: TGTGTCAGCAGCCCTGGCGATGCGGGAGGCTACACCTTC
CDR3aa: CVSSPGDAGGYTF

len: 15
j_gene: TRBJ2-2
d_gene: NA
abundance: few
v_gene: TRBV28
CDR3nt: TGTGCCAGCAGTTTTCGGGGGCGGCGGACCGGGGAGCTGTTTTTT
CDR3aa: CASSFRGRRTGELFF

len: 14
j_gene: TRBJ1-1
d_gene: NA
abundance: NA
v_gene: TRBV15
CDR3nt: TGTGCCACCAGCTCTCATCCCCTGAACACTGAAGCTTTCTTT
CDR3aa: CATSSHPLNTEAFF

len: 12
j_gene: TRBJ2-3
d_gene: NA
abundance: once
v_gene: TRBV11-2
CDR3nt: TGTGCCAGCAGCTTAGTTACAGATACGCGGTATTTT
CDR3aa: CASSLVTDTRYF

len: 15
j_gene: TRBJ2-7
d_gene: TRBD1
abundance: NA
v_gene: TRBV4-1
CDR3nt: TGCGCCAGCAGCCCTGACAGGGCAGGGTGCAGCGAGCAATACTTC
CDR3aa: CASSPDRAGCSEQYF

len: 14
j_gene: TRBJ2-2
d_gene: NA
abundance: NA
v_gene: TRBV6-1
CDR3nt: TGTGCCAGCAGACGTGACAGGAACACCTGGGAGTTGTTTTTT
CDR3aa: CASRRDRNTWELFF

len: 15
j_gene: TRBJ2-7
d_gene: TRBD2
abundance: NA
v_gene: TRBV12-3/TRBV12-4
CDR3nt: TGTGCCAGCAGTTTAGAAACGGGAGGTCCCAACGAGCAGTATTTC
CDR3aa: CASSLETGGPNEQYF

len: 16
j_gene: TRBJ2-1
d_gene: NA
abundance: NA
v_gene: TRBV6-5
CDR3nt: TGTGCCAGCAGTGATGACGGGACACCTACCTACAATGAGCAGTTCTTC
CDR3aa: CASSDDGTPTYNEQFF

len: 15
j_gene: TRBJ1-2
d_gene: NA
abundance: once
v_gene: TRBV4-1
CDR3nt: TGCACCAGCAGACACACCGGGACACGGAACTATGGCTACACCTTC
CDR3aa: CTSRHTGTRNYGYTF

len: 14
j_gene: TRBJ2-7
d_gene: NA
abundance: many
v_gene: TRBV6-1
CDR3nt: TGTGCCAGCAGTGTAAGAGGGCAGTCCTACGAGCAGTACTTC
CDR3aa: CASSVRGQSYEQYF

len: 15
j_gene: TRBJ1-2
d_gene: NA
abundance: once
v_gene: TRBV14
CDR3nt: TGTGCCGGCAGCCTTCCCGGGACGCTGACCCATAGCTACACTTTC
CDR3aa: CAGSLPGTLTHSYTF

len: 18
j_gene: TRBJ2-1
d_gene: TRBD2
abundance: many
v_gene: TRBV11-2
CDR3nt: TGTGCCAGCAGCTTTGGACTAGCGGGAGGGCGAGTCGTGAATGAGCAGTTCTTC
CDR3aa: CASSFGLAGGRVVNEQFF

len: 14
j_gene: TRBJ2-2
d_gene: NA
abundance: NA
v_gene: TRBV29-1
CDR3nt: TGCAGCGCGGCGGAGCGGGCTAACACCGGGGAGCTGTTATTT
CDR3aa: CSAAERANTGELLF

len: 16
j_gene: TRBJ1-1
d_gene: TRBD1
abundance: NA
v_gene: TRBV6-5
CDR3nt: TGTGCCAGCAGTTCGGGCAGGGGGCTAGGGAACACTGAAGCTTTCTTT
CDR3aa: CASSSGRGLGNTEAFF

len: 12
j_gene: TRBJ2-2
d_gene: NA
abundance: many
v_gene: TRBV6-5
CDR3nt: TGTGCCAGCAGTCAAAACACCGGGGAGCTGTTTTTT
CDR3aa: CASSQNTGELFF

len: 12
j_gene: TRBJ2-1
d_gene: NA
abundance: NA
v_gene: TRBV7-9
CDR3nt: TGTGCCAGCAGCACCACGTCCACTGAGCAGTGCTTC
CDR3aa: CASSTTSTEQCF

len: 16
j_gene: TRBJ2-1
d_gene: TRBD2
abundance: NA
v_gene: TRBV7-8
CDR3nt: TGTGCCAGCAGCTTAGTTTGGACTAGCGGGACCAATGAGCAGTTCTTT
CDR3aa: CASSLVWTSGTNEQFF